Below, 15 T cell receptor beta chains from the same sample are listed, as sequenced in a study of yellow fever vaccine responses in identical twins. MiXCR, run by TCRdb on the RT-PCR reads, gives a single entry per CDR3 protein. The sample comprises about 19,000 distinct CDR3 sequences, less than 75% of which are singletons, and roughly 2.2% rests with the top ten. The specimen was T cells from blood (PBMCs), unsorted or a sorted subset (not recorded which), collected before or after yellow fever vaccination (not recorded which). The receptors originated from a woman under 30 who received the yellow fever vaccine.

The gene calls are TRBV29-1 and TRBJ2-1; D is undetermined. CDR3 size: 14 residues. Germline V CDR1 and CDR2: SQVTM, ANQGSEA. Between the trimmed V and J ends, which lost 4 bases and 5 bases, there was a span of 15 bases. The CDR3 protein is CSVGRSSYNNEQFF. CDR3 in DNA: TGCAGCGTTGGAAGGAGTTCCTATAACAATGAGCAGTTCTTC.

The J gene is TRBJ2-5, the V gene TRBV19, with D uncertain. This CDR3 is 13 amino acids long. Trimming pared 4 bases from V and 5 bases from J, leaving 11 bases between. From germline, CDR1 is LNHDA and CDR2 SQIVND (reference sequence). Here the CDR3 DNA reads TGTGCCAGTAGTAGGTCCCGCACGGAGACCCAGTACTTC. Translated: CASSRSRTETQYF.

This clonotype turned up a few times. The J gene is TRBJ1-1, the V gene TRBV29-1; D perhaps matches TRBD1 (5 bases). Trimming took 4 bases from V and 2 from J, leaving 11 bases between them. Germline CDR1 reads SQVTM; CDR2 reads ANQGSEA. The CDR3 is made up of 13 amino acids. The CDR3: CSVALGRNTEAFF. CDR3 bases: TGCAGCGTTGCGTTGGGACGTAACACTGAAGCTTTCTTT. Full variable domain (remainder filled in from reference TRBV29-1 and TRBJ1-1): SAVISQKPSRDICQRGTSLTIQCQVDSQVTMMFWYRQQPGQSLTLIATANQGSEATYESGFVIDKFPISRPNLTFSTLTVSNMSPEDSSIYLCSVALGRNTEAFFGQGTRLTVV.

The chain employs TRBV10-1 and TRBJ2-1; TRBD2 might be the D (6 bases). The CDR3 is made up of 12 amino acids. Germline values: CDR1 WNHNN, CDR2 SYGVQD (reference sequence). V gave up 2 bases and J gave up 11 bases, with 10 bases separating them. DNA for the CDR3: TGCGCCAGCAGTGAGGCGGGGATGAAGCAGTTCTTC. Its translation: CASSEAGMKQFF.

This clonotype was observed a handful of times. The chain joins TRBV20-1 to TRBJ2-1, with D uncertain. The CDR3 sequence is 14 residues long. The germline V and J ends were trimmed by 0 bases and 2 bases, with 8 bases remaining between them. Germline CDR1 and CDR2: DFQATT and SNEGSKA (reference sequence). Here the CDR3 reads CSARDGEAYNEQFF. For the CDR3, the DNA is TGCAGTGCTAGAGATGGCGAGGCCTACAATGAGCAGTTCTTC.

The chain couples TRBV20-1 to TRBJ1-5; the D gene is possibly TRBD1 (6 bases). The CDR3 is 14 amino acids. Germline assignment: CDR1 DFQATT and CDR2 SNEGSKA (reference sequence). V dropped 6 bases and J dropped 6 bases, with 18 bases sitting between them. CDR3 sequence (DNA): TGCAGTGCCCCCGGCGGGGGGCAGGGTCAGCCCCAGCATTTT. This codes for CSAPGGGQGQPQHF.

V is TRBV11-3 and J is TRBJ2-1; D call uncertain. This CDR3 contains 15 residues. Trimming cost V 6 bases and J 8 bases, with 20 bases left between them. Germline CDR1 and CDR2: SGHNT and YENEEA. CDR3 DNA: TGTGCCAGCAGTCTGGACGGCCCCTCCCGGGATGAGCAGTTCTTC. It codes for CASSLDGPSRDEQFF. Using reference TRBV11-3 and TRBJ2-1 for the parts outside the CDR3, the full variable domain is EAGVVQSPRYKIIEKKQPVAFWCNPISGHNTLYWYLQNLGQGPELLIRYENEEAVDDSQLPKDRFSAERLKGVDSTLKIQPAELGDSAVYLCASSLDGPSRDEQFFGPGTRLTVL.

The rearrangement joins TRBV15 to TRBJ1-1; maybe TRBD1 (6 bases). The germline CDR1 and CDR2 sequences are LNHNV and YYDKDF (reference sequence). The CDR3 consists of 17 residues. The V gene lost 3 bases and the J gene lost 0 bases, with 17 bases spanning the gap. CDR3 loop: CATSRRWVDSLNTEAFF. The CDR3 DNA is TGTGCCACCAGCAGGCGATGGGTGGACAGCTTGAACACTGAAGCTTTCTTT.

This chain uses TRBV7-2 with TRBJ1-1, with D unresolved. Trimming pared 4 bases from V and 6 bases from J, leaving 12 bases between. Germline V gene sequence: CDR1 SGHTA, CDR2 FQGNSA. The CDR3 totals 13 residues. The CDR3 DNA follows: TGTGCCAGCAGCTGGTTGGCGGTCCCTGAAGCTTTCTTT. It is translated as CASSWLAVPEAFF.

This chain links TRBV12-5 with TRBJ2-3; D remains ambiguous. This CDR3 region has 11 residues. Trimming cost V 3 bases and J 3 bases, with 1 base left between them. CDR1 is LGHNT, CDR2 FRNRAP, per germline. For the CDR3, the DNA is TGTGCTAGTGGTTTTACAGATACGCAGTATTTT. Translating it yields CASGFTDTQYF.

This clonotype was seen only once. The V and J genes are TRBV27 and TRBJ2-7, with D possibly being TRBD2 (5 bases). Deletions cut 5 bases from V and 2 bases from J, with 13 bases between. The CDR3 is 14 amino acids. Germline V gene data show CDR1 as MNHEY and CDR2 as SMNVEV (reference sequence). In DNA form, the CDR3 reads TGTGCCAGCAGTGGACCGGGGAAAACCTACGAGCAGTACTTC. Translation: CASSGPGKTYEQYF.

The gene calls are TRBV7-9 and TRBJ1-5; D remains unclear. The CDR3 loop spans 12 amino acids. Germline V gene data show CDR1 as SEHNR and CDR2 as FQNEAQ (reference sequence). V gave up 4 bases and J gave up 8 bases, with 9 bases separating them. The CDR3 DNA follows: TGTGCCAGCAGCTCTAGCAGTGAGCCCCAGCATTTT. Its translation: CASSSSSEPQHF.

The chain has TRBV7-1 and TRBJ2-1; 13 nucleotides line up with TRBD2. TRBV7-1 is sorted into the ORF group, with uncertain function. The V segment lost 5 bases and the J segment 4 bases; nucleotides outside the gene matches: 14. This CDR3 spans 19 amino acids. The CDR3 is CASSRRIGLAGERYNEQFF. The CDR3 bases are TGTGCCAGCAGCCGGCGAATAGGACTAGCGGGAGAGAGATACAATGAGCAGTTCTTC.

This chain connects TRBV15 to TRBJ2-3; possibly TRBD1 for D (5 bases). The germline CDR1 and CDR2 sequences are LNHNV and YYDKDF (reference sequence). The CDR3 is 17 residues long. V was pared by 1 base and J by 5 bases, with 19 bases between. The CDR3 is CATSRVGEQGNRDTQYF. CDR3 DNA sequence: TGTGCCACCAGCAGAGTAGGAGAGCAGGGAAATAGAGATACGCAGTATTTT.

The rearrangement uses TRBV2 and TRBJ2-3, with D perhaps TRBD2 (6 bases). The CDR3 spans 12 residues. The V gene lost 5 bases and the J gene lost 6 bases, with 9 bases spanning the gap. Germline V gene sequence: CDR1 SNHLY, CDR2 FYNNEI. CDR3 region: CASSSGSDTQYF. CDR3 DNA sequence: TGTGCCAGCAGTTCCGGGAGTGATACGCAGTATTTT. Full variable domain (remainder filled in from reference TRBV2 and TRBJ2-3): EPEVTQTPSHQVTQMGQEVILRCVPISNHLYFYWYRQILGQKVEFLVSFYNNEISEKSEIFDDQFSVERPDGSNFTLKIRSTKLEDSAMYFCASSSGSDTQYFGPGTRLTVL.